The 7 T cell receptor beta chains given below trace back to one sample, sequenced in a study of shared clonotypes between healthy human individuals. TCRdb's table, derived via immunoSEQ multiplex PCR, lists solely in-frame clones and lacks some. The sample lists over a million clones; under 80% were seen once. Sequenced: memory CD4+ T cells sorted from blood. Subset reported: CD45RA-negative fraction. Receptor source: a man aged 18 to 30 in good health.

V and J are TRBV5-4 and TRBJ2-5, with TRBD1 matching 9 bases. Germline-derived CDR1 and CDR2 are SGHNT and YYREEE (reference sequence). With V trimmed by 5 bases and J by 2 bases, 7 bases remained unmatched. This CDR3 has 15 residues. CDR3 DNA: TGTGCCAGCAGAGACAGGGGGAAAATACAAGAGACCCAGTACTTC. Protein product: CASRDRGKIQETQYF.

CDR3 sequence: CASRVGDRLPNSPLHF. CDR3 nucleotide sequence: TGTGCCAGCCGGGTGGGAGACAGACTCCCAAATTCACCCCTCCACTTT. The V call is TRBV5-5, the J call TRBJ1-6, with D possibly being TRBD1 (5 bases). In germline, CDR1 is SGHKS, CDR2 YYEKEE (reference sequence). This CDR3 is 16 amino acids long. Trimming took off 7 bases at V and 7 bases at J, with 21 bases between the two ends.

V gene TRBV6-6 combines with J gene TRBJ2-7, with D possibly TRBD1 on 5 matching bases. V was pared by 3 bases and J by 6 bases, with 12 bases between. The CDR3 contains 13 residues. In germline, CDR1 is MNHNY, CDR2 SVGAGI (reference sequence). The CDR3 bases are TGTGCCAGCAGTTATGCGCAGGGATCCGAGCAGTACTTC. Its translation is CASSYAQGSEQYF.

This chain joins TRBV6-1 and TRBJ1-2, with a possible D match to TRBD1 (5 bases). The germline gives CDR1 MNHNS, CDR2 SASEGT. The CDR3 covers 14 residues. V was cut by 6 bases and J by 1 base, with 12 bases left in between. DNA of the CDR3: TGTGCCAGCAGCTCATGGGACGGTAACTATGGCTACACCTTC. This encodes CASSSWDGNYGYTF.

Note on this clone: Other DNA sequences in this sample translate to the same CDR3. The chain joins TRBV27 to TRBJ2-2; unclear D gene. Per the germline V gene, CDR1 is MNHEY and CDR2 is SMNVEV (reference sequence). The CDR3 spans 12 residues. V was pared by 4 bases and J by 5 bases, with 5 bases between. The CDR3 DNA sequence: TGTGCCAGCAGTTCCATAACCGGGGAGCTGTTTTTT. This gives the protein CASSSITGELFF.

The V and J genes are TRBV13 and TRBJ1-3, with D unresolved. CDR1 is PRHDT and CDR2 is FYEKMQ in the germline V gene (reference sequence). The CDR3 consists of 14 residues. V was pared by 5 bases and J by 0 bases, with 8 bases between. The CDR3, as DNA: TGTGCCAGCAGCGGGAGGTCCTCTGGAAACACCATATATTTT. It codes for CASSGRSSGNTIYF.

In this sample, this clone turned up a few times. The chain recombines TRBV13 with TRBJ1-2, with D maybe TRBD1 (6 bases). The V gene lost 8 bases and the J gene lost 2 bases, with 21 bases spanning the gap. There are 16 residues in the CDR3. The V gene's germline CDR1 is PRHDT and CDR2 FYEKMQ (reference sequence). CDR3 residues: CASCLRGGALNYGYTF. CDR3 DNA sequence: TGTGCCAGCTGCCTTAGGGGGGGCGCTTTGAACTATGGCTACACCTTC.